The 20 T cell receptor beta chains below were found in one sample sequenced in a study of technical replicates of blood from a handful of donors. Assay used: immunoSEQ multiplex PCR; TCRdb lists only in-frame clones, some missing. Here the sample spans 70,000 to 85,000 clones, 80% to 95% being singletons. The material sequenced was T cells isolated from PBMCs. The receptors come from a human donor in good health.

J is TRBJ2-7 and V is TRBV18; possible D gene TRBD1, 6 bases. Trimming left V 0 bases short and J 5 bases short, with 14 bases between. This CDR3 has 15 amino acids. Per germline, CDR1 KGHSH and CDR2 LQKENI. The CDR3 is CASSPPVVRGHEQYF. The CDR3 DNA reads as TGTGCCAGCTCACCACCGGTGGTCAGGGGACACGAGCAGTACTTC.

This chain uses TRBV19 with TRBJ2-1, with D possibly matching TRBD2 (5 bases). CDR3 length: 14 amino acids. With 0 bases removed from V and 12 bases from J, the gap between germline ends came to 15 bases. Germline lookup yields CDR1 LNHDA and CDR2 SQIVND (reference sequence). The CDR3 coding sequence is TGTGCCAGTAGTATAGATGCCCCTCTAGGACTGCAGTTCTTC. It is translated as CASSIDAPLGLQFF. Filled out from reference TRBV19 and TRBJ2-1, the complete variable domain reads DGGITQSPKYLFRKEGQNVTLSCEQNLNHDAMYWYRQDPGQGLRLIYYSQIVNDFQKGDIAEGYSVSREKKESFPLTVTSAQKNPTAFYLCASSIDAPLGLQFFGPGTRLTVL.

The CDR3 sequence: CAIRAFGVLDTGELFF. The CDR3 DNA follows: TGTGCCATCAGAGCTTTCGGAGTTTTGGACACCGGGGAGCTGTTTTTT. This rearrangement joins TRBV10-3 to TRBJ2-2; D not certain. CDR3 length: 16 residues. Trimming removed 6 bases from V and 3 bases from J, with 17 bases in between. Germline V gene sequence: CDR1 ENHRY, CDR2 SYGVKD.

This clone was observed once. The V call is TRBV19, the J call TRBJ1-4, with D maybe TRBD1 (5 bases). This CDR3 is 14 amino acids long. Germline assignment: CDR1 LNHDA and CDR2 SQIVND (reference sequence). Trimming shortened V by 2 bases and J by 5 bases, and 9 bases separated the two germline ends. The chain's CDR3 is CASSIPGPNEKLFF. The CDR3 coding sequence is TGTGCCAGTAGTATACCAGGGCCAAATGAAAAACTGTTTTTT.

The chain carries TRBV29-1 and TRBJ1-2; 10 nucleotides line up with TRBD1. CDR1 and CDR2 from the germline V gene are SQVTM and ANQGSEA. The CDR3 is 14 residues long. Losses at the gene ends were 3 bases for V and 7 bases for J; bases not matched to a gene: 8. In nucleotides, the CDR3 is TGCAGCGTTGAGGTACGACAGGGGGCGCGTGGCTACACCTTC. Its translation: CSVEVRQGARGYTF.

The V call is TRBV28, the J call TRBJ2-7; 12 nucleotides line up with TRBD1. V was pared by 3 bases and J by 2 bases, with 11 bases of the junction left unmatched. The CDR3 loop spans 18 amino acids. Germline CDR1 reads MDHEN; CDR2 reads SYDVKM. The CDR3 DNA follows: TGTGCCAGCAGTTTCCGGGACAGGGGGCTATGGGGAACCTACGAGCAGTACTTC. Translation: CASSFRDRGLWGTYEQYF.

The CDR3 region is CASSYQGSKETQYF. For the CDR3, the DNA is TGCGCCAGCAGCTACCAGGGGTCTAAAGAGACCCAGTACTTC. The chain employs TRBV5-1 and TRBJ2-5, with D perhaps TRBD1 (6 bases). This CDR3 is built from 14 residues. V dropped 3 bases and J dropped 3 bases, with 12 bases sitting between them. CDR1 SGHRS and CDR2 YFSETQ come from the germline V gene.

This chain uses TRBV5-1 with TRBJ2-1; the D gene is possibly TRBD2 (5 bases). Germline lookup yields CDR1 SGHRS and CDR2 YFSETQ. This CDR3 region has 14 residues. Trimming removed 0 bases at V and 5 bases at J, with 9 bases between. The CDR3 coding sequence is TGCGCCAGCAGCTTGGGGACTGTGGACAATGAGCAGTTCTTC. It yields the protein CASSLGTVDNEQFF. Looking up the rest from reference TRBV5-1 and TRBJ2-1 gives the full variable domain: KAGVTQTPRYLIKTRGQQVTLSCSPISGHRSVSWYQQTPGQGLQFLFEYFSETQRNKGNFPGRFSGRQFSNSRSEMNVSTLELGDSALYLCASSLGTVDNEQFFGPGTRLTVL.

The chain recombines TRBV4-3 with TRBJ1-2; no definite D call. The ends were cut back, 4 bases at V and 3 bases at J, with 12 bases in the middle. CDR1 is LGHNA and CDR2 is YSLEER in the germline V gene. This CDR3 region has 14 residues. This chain's CDR3 is CASSPLVRDYGYTF. The CDR3 DNA follows: TGCGCCAGCAGCCCGCTCGTGAGGGACTATGGCTACACCTTC.

This chain joins TRBV7-9 and TRBJ2-2, with no clear D. CDR3 length equals 16 residues. The germline V gene has CDR1 SEHNR and CDR2 FQNEAQ (reference sequence). Deletions cut 3 bases from V and 4 bases from J, with 15 bases between. The CDR3 DNA follows: TGTGCCAGCAGCTTCCGTCCTGCGGAGAGCACCGGGGAGCTGTTTTTT. Encoded protein: CASSFRPAESTGELFF.

This sequence joins TRBV11-2 and TRBJ2-5; TRBD1 is a possible D gene (6 bases). With 6 bases removed from V and 3 bases from J, the gap between germline ends came to 17 bases. From germline, CDR1 is SGHAT and CDR2 FQNNGV. The CDR3 is 15 amino acids. The CDR3 is CASSFDSDRKETQYF. The CDR3 region has the DNA TGTGCCAGCAGTTTCGACTCTGACAGGAAAGAGACCCAGTACTTC.

The CDR3 reads CASSPAVGGNTEAFF. DNA for the CDR3: TGTGCCAGCAGTCCAGCGGTAGGGGGGAACACTGAAGCTTTCTTT. This chain links TRBV28 with TRBJ1-1; perhaps TRBD1 as D (6 bases). Germline V gives CDR1 MDHEN, CDR2 SYDVKM. V shed 5 bases and J shed 1 base, with 14 bases lying between them. The CDR3 sequence is 15 residues long.

The rearrangement links TRBV28 to TRBJ1-3; TRBD1 might be the D (6 bases). The V gene's germline CDR1 is MDHEN and CDR2 SYDVKM. CDR3 length: 14 residues. V was cut by 6 bases and J by 4 bases, with 13 bases left in between. The DNA for the CDR3 is TGTGCCAGCAGCCCTACAGGGCAAGGAAACACCATATATTTT. Translated, it gives CASSPTGQGNTIYF.

The V call is TRBV28, the J call TRBJ2-5; TRBD1 agrees at 8 bases. The CDR3 consists of 14 residues. Germline CDR1 reads MDHEN; CDR2 reads SYDVKM. V was clipped by 6 bases and J by 5 bases; unmatched bases: 8. The CDR3 bases are TGTGCCAGCAGGTTAACAGGGGGAAGGGAGACCCAGTACTTC. Amino acids: CASRLTGGRETQYF.

This chain uses TRBV18 with TRBJ1-1; D gene ambiguous. V was cut by 4 bases and J by 2 bases, with 8 bases left in between. The germline V gene encodes CDR1 KGHSH and CDR2 LQKENI. The CDR3 spans 13 residues. The CDR3 nucleotides read TGTGCCAGCTCACGTTCAGAAAACACTGAAGCTTTCTTT. Its protein product is CASSRSENTEAFF.

This chain joins TRBV18 and TRBJ1-1; possible D gene TRBD1, 5 bases. Germline V gives CDR1 KGHSH, CDR2 LQKENI. CDR3 size: 13 residues. Deletions cut 3 bases from V and 4 bases from J, with 9 bases between. As DNA, the CDR3 is TGTGCCAGCTCACCGCAGGGAACCACTGAAGCTTTCTTT. Amino acids: CASSPQGTTEAFF.

This clone was seen only once. This rearrangement joins TRBV6-5 to TRBJ1-2; perhaps TRBD1 as D (5 bases). CDR1 and CDR2 from the germline V gene are MNHEY and SVGAGI. Trimming pared 3 bases from V and 0 bases from J, leaving 14 bases between. The CDR3 has 16 amino acids. The CDR3 nucleotides read TGTGCCAGCAGTTATAATTCAGAGACAGCTAACTATGGCTACACCTTC. This gives the protein CASSYNSETANYGYTF.

The V and J genes are TRBV9 and TRBJ2-3, with 7 bases lining up with TRBD2. The CDR3 totals 15 residues. Germline V gene lookup returns CDR1 SGDLS and CDR2 YYNGEE. The V and J ends lost 5 bases and 2 bases, in that order; junction bases with no gene match: 8. In DNA form, the CDR3 reads TGTGCCAGCAGTATCTCCGGGACTATCACAGATACGCAGTATTTT. Translation gives CASSISGTITDTQYF.

The rearrangement uses TRBV11-1 and TRBJ2-7, with D possibly being TRBD1 (7 bases). Germline V gene sequence: CDR1 SGHAT, CDR2 FQDESV (reference sequence). The ends were cut back, 5 bases at V and 3 bases at J, with 14 bases in the middle. The CDR3 spans 14 residues. CDR3 loop: CASSNDRDFYEQYF. CDR3 bases: TGTGCCAGCAGCAACGACAGGGACTTCTACGAGCAGTACTTC.

V is TRBV28 and J is TRBJ2-3; TRBD1 might be the D (6 bases). Trimming cost V 4 bases and J 1 base, with 12 bases left between them. Germline loops: CDR1 MDHEN, CDR2 SYDVKM. The CDR3 is made up of 15 amino acids. This chain's CDR3 is CASSSQGEGTDTQYF. For the CDR3, the DNA is TGTGCCAGCAGTTCACAGGGAGAGGGCACAGATACGCAGTATTTT.